What follows are 14 T cell receptor beta chains derived from one specimen sequenced in a study of blood T cells in healthy people across ages. A second PCR of roughly 7 to 11 cycles used a sample-barcoded 5' primer and a J-beta primer mix. TCRdb reprocessed the 5' RACE reads via MiXCR and lists one record per CDR3 protein. The table has 650,000 to 800,000 distinct CDR3 sequences, 40% to 50% seen once. The sample was blood. These receptors all come from a man aged 55-75 years in good health.

The rearrangement links TRBV7-2 to TRBJ2-3, with 7 bases matching TRBD2. V gave up 5 bases and J gave up 2 bases; unmatched junction bases: 13. The CDR3 sequence is 17 residues long. CDR1 and CDR2 from the germline V gene are SGHTA and FQGNSA. The CDR3 loop is CASSTRPLAVSTDTQYF. Written as DNA, the CDR3 is TGTGCCAGCAGCACAAGACCGCTAGCGGTATCCACAGATACGCAGTATTTT.

The chain couples TRBV24-1 to TRBJ2-3; D might be TRBD2 (5 bases). Germline assignment: CDR1 KGHDR and CDR2 SFDVKD. V lost 4 bases, J lost 0 bases, and 25 bases lay in between. The CDR3 totals 20 residues. The CDR3 bases are TGTGCCACCAGTGACCGCCTTGCTTCCCTGAGCGGAGATAGCACAGATACGCAGTATTTT. This translates into CATSDRLASLSGDSTDTQYF.

This clonotype was seen a few times. This chain joins TRBV9 and TRBJ1-1; possible D gene TRBD1, 6 bases. The CDR3 sequence is 16 residues long. V lost 0 bases to trimming and J lost 0 bases, with 12 bases between them. Germline-derived CDR1 and CDR2 are SGDLS and YYNGEE. The CDR3 DNA sequence: TGTGCCAGCAGCGTAGACGCGGACAGCATGAACACTGAAGCTTTCTTT. It yields the protein CASSVDADSMNTEAFF.

The V and J genes are TRBV9 and TRBJ2-1, with D unclear. This CDR3 spans 13 amino acids. The germline V and J ends were trimmed by 2 bases and 7 bases, with 10 bases remaining between them. The germline gives CDR1 SGDLS, CDR2 YYNGEE. The CDR3 region has the DNA TGTGCCAGCAGCGTCTCCCTGGAGAATGAGCAGTTCTTC. It codes for CASSVSLENEQFF.

The J gene is TRBJ2-3, the V gene TRBV12-3 or TRBV12-4; tentative D call: TRBD2 (5 bases). V lost 2 bases and J lost 10, with 10 bases in between. The CDR3 consists of 12 residues. CDR3 sequence: CASSLNWRSQYF. The CDR3 nucleotides read TGTGCCAGCAGTTTAAACTGGAGGTCGCAGTATTTT.

This clonotype was seen more than once but under ten times. The genes are TRBV10-3 and TRBJ2-1, with TRBD2 matching 12 bases. The junction had 8 bases not matched to a gene; V was cut back by 4 bases and J by 10 bases. This CDR3 region has 15 residues. Germline assignment: CDR1 ENHRY and CDR2 SYGVKD. DNA of the CDR3: TGTGCCATCAGTGCCCGGACTAGCGGGGTTGGAGAGCAGTTCTTC. It yields the protein CAISARTSGVGEQFF.

This clonotype was seen only a few times. The chain joins TRBV7-6 to TRBJ1-5; possibly TRBD1 for D (6 bases). The V end lost 3 bases, the J end lost 8 bases, and 11 bases lay between the germline ends. The germline V gene has CDR1 SGHVS and CDR2 FNYEAQ. The CDR3 sequence is 13 residues long. The CDR3, as DNA: TGTGCCAGCAGCTTTAAGGGGGGTGAGCCCCAGCATTTT. Translated: CASSFKGGEPQHF.

The chain uses TRBV4-3 and TRBJ1-4, with D perhaps TRBD1 (6 bases). This CDR3 contains 15 residues. The germline V and J ends were trimmed by 0 bases and 10 bases, with 15 bases remaining between them. CDR1 is LGHNA and CDR2 is YSLEER in the germline V gene. The chain's CDR3 is CASSQDFTGRGKLFF. The CDR3 DNA follows: TGCGCCAGCAGCCAAGACTTTACAGGGAGGGGAAAACTGTTTTTT.

This clonotype was counted between two and nine times. This rearrangement joins TRBV19 to TRBJ2-3; possible D gene TRBD2, 6 bases. Germline assignment: CDR1 LNHDA and CDR2 SQIVND (reference sequence). The length of the CDR3 is 13 residues. V shed 3 bases and J shed 5 bases, with 9 bases lying between them. The CDR3 sequence is CASSIGGLDTQYF. CDR3 DNA: TGTGCCAGTAGTATCGGAGGGTTAGATACGCAGTATTTT.

The V and J genes are TRBV5-5 and TRBJ1-5, with 10 bases that match TRBD1. CDR1 SGHKS and CDR2 YYEKEE come from the germline V gene (reference sequence). The CDR3 spans 15 residues. Trimming cost V 4 bases and J 3 bases; bases outside gene matches: 4. The chain's CDR3 is CASSPRQGANQPQHF. In DNA form, the CDR3 reads TGTGCCAGCAGCCCCAGACAGGGGGCCAATCAGCCCCAGCATTTT.

This clonotype came up a few times. This chain uses TRBV7-2 with TRBJ1-5, with no clear D. Germline V lookup: CDR1 SGHTA, CDR2 FQGNSA. With 1 base removed from V and 3 bases from J, the gap between germline ends came to 13 bases. CDR3 size: 16 residues. CDR3 sequence: CASSLGVGNINQPQHF. The DNA for the CDR3 is TGTGCCAGCAGCTTAGGGGTCGGAAATATCAATCAGCCCCAGCATTTT.

This chain joins TRBV20-1 and TRBJ1-2, with D tentatively TRBD1 (6 bases). This CDR3 region has 11 residues. V dropped 6 bases and J dropped 8 bases, with 13 bases sitting between them. The germline V gene has CDR1 DFQATT and CDR2 SNEGSKA (reference sequence). CDR3 coding DNA: TGCAGTGCACCCAGACAGGTCGGCTACACCTTC. It encodes CSAPRQVGYTF.

The chain couples TRBV6-5 to TRBJ2-7, with D tentatively TRBD1 (6 bases). The CDR3 has 15 amino acids. Trimming cost V 4 bases and J 0 bases, with 13 bases left between them. Germline loops: CDR1 MNHEY, CDR2 SVGAGI. CDR3: CASSWDTLNSYEQYF. CDR3 nucleotide sequence: TGTGCCAGCAGTTGGGACACCCTTAACTCCTACGAGCAGTACTTC.

This rearrangement joins TRBV29-1 to TRBJ2-5; 11 nucleotides align to TRBD1. The junction had 12 bases not matched to a gene; V was cut back by 4 bases and J by 11 bases. Germline loops: CDR1 SQVTM, CDR2 ANQGSEA. This CDR3 has 14 amino acids. The CDR3 spells CSVVFGTGGLAQYF. For the CDR3, the DNA is TGCAGCGTTGTGTTCGGGACAGGGGGTTTAGCGCAGTACTTC.